The T cell receptor beta chain described here comes from a study of T-cell memory formation after mild COVID-19. MiXCR, applied by TCRdb to the 5' RACE reads, yields one record per CDR3 protein. The repertoire consists of a few hundred thousand distinct CDR3 sequences, with approximately 19% occurring once and the leading ten covering 21%. V was trimmed by 3 bases and J by 1 base, leaving 12 bases between them. This CDR3 has 15 residues. Sequencing was carried out using PBMCs or a T cell subset sorted from them (not recorded which). The sequence derives from a man younger than 35 who had mild COVID-19 (a few samples of this study predate the infection). Cell type and time point are not known. This rearrangement joins TRBV12-3 or TRBV12-4 to TRBJ2-5, with TRBD1 as a possible D gene (6 bases). The CDR3 DNA is TGTGCCAGCAGTTTCGAATCAGGGGTCCAAGAGACCCAGTACTTC. This encodes CASSFESGVQETQYF.